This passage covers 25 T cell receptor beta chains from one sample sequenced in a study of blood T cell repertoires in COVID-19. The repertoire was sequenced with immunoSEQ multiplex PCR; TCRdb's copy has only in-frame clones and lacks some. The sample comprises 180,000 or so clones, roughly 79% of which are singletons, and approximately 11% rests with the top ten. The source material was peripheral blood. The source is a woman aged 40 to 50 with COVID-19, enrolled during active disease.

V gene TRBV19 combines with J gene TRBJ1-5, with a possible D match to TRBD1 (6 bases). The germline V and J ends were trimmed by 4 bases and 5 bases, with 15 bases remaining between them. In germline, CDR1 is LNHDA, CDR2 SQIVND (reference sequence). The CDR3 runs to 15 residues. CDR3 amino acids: CASSRTGGKDQPQHF. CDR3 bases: TGTGCCAGTAGTAGAACGGGGGGCAAGGATCAGCCCCAGCATTTT.

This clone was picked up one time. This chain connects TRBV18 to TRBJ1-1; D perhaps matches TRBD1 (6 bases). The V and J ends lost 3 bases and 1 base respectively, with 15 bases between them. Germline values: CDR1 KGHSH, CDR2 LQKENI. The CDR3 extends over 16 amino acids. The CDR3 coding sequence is TGTGCCAGCTCACCCGTGGGAGGGACACGGAACACTGAAGCTTTCTTT. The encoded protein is CASSPVGGTRNTEAFF.

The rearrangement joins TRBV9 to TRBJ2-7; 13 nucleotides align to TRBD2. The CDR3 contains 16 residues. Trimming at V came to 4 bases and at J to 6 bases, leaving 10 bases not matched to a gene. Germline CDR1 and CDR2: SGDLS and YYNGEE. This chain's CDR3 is CASSPRTSGGTGEQYV. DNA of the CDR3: TGTGCCAGCAGCCCTCGGACTAGCGGGGGTACGGGCGAGCAGTACGTC.

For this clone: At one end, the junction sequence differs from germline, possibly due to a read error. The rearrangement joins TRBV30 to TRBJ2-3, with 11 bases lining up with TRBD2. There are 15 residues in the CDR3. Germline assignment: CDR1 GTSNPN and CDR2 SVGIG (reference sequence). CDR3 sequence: CAWSRTSGSIDTQYF. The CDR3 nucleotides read TGTGCCTGGAGTCGAACTAGCGGGAGCATAGATACGCAGTATTTT.

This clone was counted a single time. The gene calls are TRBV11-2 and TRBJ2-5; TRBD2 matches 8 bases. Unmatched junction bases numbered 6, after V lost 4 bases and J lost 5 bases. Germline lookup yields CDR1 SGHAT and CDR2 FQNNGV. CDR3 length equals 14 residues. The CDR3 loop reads CASSSAGGLETQYF. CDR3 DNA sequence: TGTGCCAGCAGCTCGGCGGGAGGTTTGGAGACCCAGTACTTC.

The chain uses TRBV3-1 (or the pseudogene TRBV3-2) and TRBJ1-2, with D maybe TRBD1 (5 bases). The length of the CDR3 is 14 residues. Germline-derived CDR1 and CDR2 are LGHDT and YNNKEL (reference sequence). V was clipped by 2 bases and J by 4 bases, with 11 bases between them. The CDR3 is CASSQLGGAYGYTF. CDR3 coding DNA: TGTGCCAGCAGCCAATTGGGGGGAGCCTATGGCTACACCTTC.

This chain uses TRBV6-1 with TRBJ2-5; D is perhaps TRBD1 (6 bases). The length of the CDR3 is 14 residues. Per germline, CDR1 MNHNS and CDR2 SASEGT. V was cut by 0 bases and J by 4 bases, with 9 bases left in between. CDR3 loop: CASSEARGSETQYF. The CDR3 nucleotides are TGTGCCAGCAGTGAAGCCAGGGGATCAGAGACCCAGTACTTC.

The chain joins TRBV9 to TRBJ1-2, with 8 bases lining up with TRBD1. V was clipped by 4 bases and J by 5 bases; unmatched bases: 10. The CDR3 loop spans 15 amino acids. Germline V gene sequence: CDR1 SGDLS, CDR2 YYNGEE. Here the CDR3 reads CASSPGTGERYGYTF. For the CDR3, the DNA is TGTGCCAGCAGCCCAGGGACAGGAGAGCGGTATGGCTACACCTTC.

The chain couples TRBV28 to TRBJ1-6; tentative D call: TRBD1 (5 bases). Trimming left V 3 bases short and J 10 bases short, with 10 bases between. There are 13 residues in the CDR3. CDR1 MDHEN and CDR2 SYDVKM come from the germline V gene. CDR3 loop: CASSLYRTSPLHF. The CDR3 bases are TGTGCCAGCAGTTTGTACAGGACCTCACCCCTCCACTTT.

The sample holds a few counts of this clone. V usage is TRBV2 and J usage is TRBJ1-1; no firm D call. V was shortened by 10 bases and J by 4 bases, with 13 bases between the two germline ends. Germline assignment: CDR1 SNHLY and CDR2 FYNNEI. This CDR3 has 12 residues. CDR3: CANLIRGTEAFF. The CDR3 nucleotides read TGTGCCAATCTTATCCGGGGCACTGAAGCTTTCTTT.

In nucleotides, the CDR3 is TGTGCCAGCAGTTTAGCAGGGCTGAACACCGGGGAGCTGTTTTTT. The encoded protein is CASSLAGLNTGELFF. This chain joins TRBV28 and TRBJ2-2, with D possibly being TRBD1 (5 bases). The ends were cut back, 2 bases at V and 1 base at J, with 8 bases in the middle. Germline loops: CDR1 MDHEN, CDR2 SYDVKM. The CDR3 has 15 amino acids.

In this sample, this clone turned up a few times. The CDR3 DNA reads as TGTGCCAGCAGCCCGTTGGGGGAGGGCACCGGGGAGCTGTTTTTT. It is translated as CASSPLGEGTGELFF. The chain links TRBV7-3 to TRBJ2-2; 7 bases line up with TRBD2. CDR1 and CDR2 (germline): SGHTA, FQGTGA. V gave up 5 bases and J gave up 4 bases; unmatched junction bases: 7. The CDR3 loop spans 15 amino acids. Looking up the rest from reference TRBV7-3 and TRBJ2-2 gives the full variable domain: GAGVSQTPSNKVTEKGKYVELRCDPISGHTALYWYRQSLGQGPEFLIYFQGTGAADDSGLPNDRFFAVRPEGSVSTLKIQRTERGDSAVYLCASSPLGEGTGELFFGEGSRLTVL.

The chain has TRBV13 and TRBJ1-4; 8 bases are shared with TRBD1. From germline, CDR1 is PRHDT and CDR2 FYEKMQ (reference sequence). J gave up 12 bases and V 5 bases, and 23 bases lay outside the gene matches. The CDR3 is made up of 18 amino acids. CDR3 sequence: CASSNYGLRTGRGRELFF. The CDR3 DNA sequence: TGTGCCAGCAGCAACTATGGCCTCAGGACAGGGAGGGGTAGGGAACTGTTTTTT.

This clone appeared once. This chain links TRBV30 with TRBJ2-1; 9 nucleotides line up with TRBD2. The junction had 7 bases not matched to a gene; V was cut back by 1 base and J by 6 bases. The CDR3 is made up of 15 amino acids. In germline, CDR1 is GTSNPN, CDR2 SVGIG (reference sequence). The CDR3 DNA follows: TGTGCCTGGAGTGGGGGGACTAGCTTCTCCAATGAGCAGTTCTTC. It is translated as CAWSGGTSFSNEQFF.

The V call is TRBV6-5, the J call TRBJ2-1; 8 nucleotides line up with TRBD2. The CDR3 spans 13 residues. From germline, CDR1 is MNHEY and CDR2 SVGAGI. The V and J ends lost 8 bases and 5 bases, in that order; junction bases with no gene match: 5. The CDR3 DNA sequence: TGTGCCAGCCAGATACTAGCGGACAATGAGCAGTTCTTC. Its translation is CASQILADNEQFF.

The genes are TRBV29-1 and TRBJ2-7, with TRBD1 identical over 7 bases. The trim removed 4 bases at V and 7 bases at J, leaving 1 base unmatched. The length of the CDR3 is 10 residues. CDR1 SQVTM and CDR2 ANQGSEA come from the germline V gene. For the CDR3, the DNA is TGCAGCGTTGGCAGGGGGGAGCAGTACTTC. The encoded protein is CSVGRGEQYF.

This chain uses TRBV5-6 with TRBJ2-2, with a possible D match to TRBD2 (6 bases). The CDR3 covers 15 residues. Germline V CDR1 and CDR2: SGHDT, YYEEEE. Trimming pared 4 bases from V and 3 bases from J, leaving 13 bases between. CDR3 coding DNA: TGTGCCAGCAGCAGCGGGCCCCGGGACACCGGGGAGCTGTTTTTT. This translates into CASSSGPRDTGELFF.

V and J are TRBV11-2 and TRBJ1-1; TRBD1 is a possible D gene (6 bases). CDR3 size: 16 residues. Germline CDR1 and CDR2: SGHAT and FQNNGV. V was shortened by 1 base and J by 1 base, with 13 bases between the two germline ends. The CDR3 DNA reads TGTGCCAGCAGCTTAGGACTTGGGGGCGGGAACACTGAAGCTTTCTTT. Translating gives CASSLGLGGGNTEAFF.

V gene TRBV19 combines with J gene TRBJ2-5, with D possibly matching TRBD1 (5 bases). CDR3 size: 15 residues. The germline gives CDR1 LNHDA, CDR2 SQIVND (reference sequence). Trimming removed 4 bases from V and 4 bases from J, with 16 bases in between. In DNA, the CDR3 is TGTGCCAGTAGTAGAGGACAAAGCCCTGTAGAGACCCAGTACTTC. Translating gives CASSRGQSPVETQYF.

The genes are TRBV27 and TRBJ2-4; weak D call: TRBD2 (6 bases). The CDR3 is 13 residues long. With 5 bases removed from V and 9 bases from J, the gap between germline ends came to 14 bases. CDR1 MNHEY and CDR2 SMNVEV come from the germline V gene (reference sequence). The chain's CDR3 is CASSPTSSGIQYF. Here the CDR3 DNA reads TGTGCCAGCAGTCCGACTAGTTCCGGCATTCAGTACTTC.

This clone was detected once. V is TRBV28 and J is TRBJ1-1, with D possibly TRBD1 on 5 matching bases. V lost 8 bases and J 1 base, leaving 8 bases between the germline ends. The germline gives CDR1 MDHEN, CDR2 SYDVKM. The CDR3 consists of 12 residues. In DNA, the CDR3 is TGTGCCAGCGACAGCCAGAACACTGAAGCTTTCTTT. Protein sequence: CASDSQNTEAFF.

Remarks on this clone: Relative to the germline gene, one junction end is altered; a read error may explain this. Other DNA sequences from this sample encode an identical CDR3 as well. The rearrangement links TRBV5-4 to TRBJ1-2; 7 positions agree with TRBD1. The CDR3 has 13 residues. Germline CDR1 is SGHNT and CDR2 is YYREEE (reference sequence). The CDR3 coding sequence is TGCGCCAGCAGCTTGGGACAGTCTTGGGGCTACACCTTC. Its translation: CASSLGQSWGYTF.

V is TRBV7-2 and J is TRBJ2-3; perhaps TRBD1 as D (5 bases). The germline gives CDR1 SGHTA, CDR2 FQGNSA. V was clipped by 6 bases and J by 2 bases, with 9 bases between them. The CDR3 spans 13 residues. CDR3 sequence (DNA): TGTGCCAGCAGGGGGCGCGCCACAGATACGCAGTATTTT. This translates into CASRGRATDTQYF. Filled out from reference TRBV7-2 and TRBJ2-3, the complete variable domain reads GAGVSQSPSNKVTEKGKDVELRCDPISGHTALYWYRQSLGQGLEFLIYFQGNSAPDKSGLPSDRFSAERTGGSVSTLTIQRTQQEDSAVYLCASRGRATDTQYFGPGTRLTVL.

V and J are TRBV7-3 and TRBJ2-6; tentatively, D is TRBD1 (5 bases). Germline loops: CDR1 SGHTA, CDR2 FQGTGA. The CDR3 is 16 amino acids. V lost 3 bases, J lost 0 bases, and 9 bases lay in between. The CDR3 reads CASSFQTGSGANVLTF. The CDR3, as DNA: TGTGCCAGCAGCTTCCAAACAGGCTCTGGGGCCAACGTCCTGACTTTC.

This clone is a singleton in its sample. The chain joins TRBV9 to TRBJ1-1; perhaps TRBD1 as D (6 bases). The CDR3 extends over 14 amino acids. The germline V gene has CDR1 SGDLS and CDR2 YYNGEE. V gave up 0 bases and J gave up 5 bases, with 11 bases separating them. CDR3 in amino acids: CASSVDLGATEAFF. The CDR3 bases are TGTGCCAGCAGCGTAGATTTGGGGGCAACTGAAGCTTTCTTT.